A selection of T cell receptor beta chains follows, all from one sample in a study of response to subunit inactivated influenza vaccine. TCRdb analysed the RT-PCR reads with MiXCR anew, one entry per CDR3 protein. This sample has about 570,000 distinct CDR3 sequences; 12% occur once, and the top ten carry around 9.6%. The sample in question was PBMCs from blood, obtained on the day of vaccination. These receptors all come from a man aged 50-59 years who received an inactivated influenza vaccine. CDR3s include the opening cysteine and the closing phenylalanine or tryptophan. The D gene is left open where the match is weak. Clone sizes are given selectively: once, few, many, or a class where the clone is expanded.

clone size: NA
V gene: TRBV11-2
D gene: NA
CDR3 length: 12
J gene: TRBJ2-1
CDR3 DNA: TGTGCCAGCACCCGAGGGGGGGAAGGACAGTTCTTC
CDR3 protein: CASTRGGEGQFF

clone size: many
V gene: TRBV4-2
D gene: NA
CDR3 length: 16
J gene: TRBJ2-3
CDR3 DNA: TGTGCCAGCACCCCCGGGACTGGGGGATTCACAGATACGCAGTATTTT
CDR3 protein: CASTPGTGGFTDTQYF

clone size: NA
V gene: TRBV11-2
D gene: TRBD2
CDR3 length: 17
J gene: TRBJ2-1
CDR3 DNA: TGTGCCAGCAGCTTAGATAGCGGGGGAAGCTCCTACAATGAGCAGTTCTTC
CDR3 protein: CASSLDSGGSSYNEQFF

clone size: NA
V gene: TRBV12-3/TRBV12-4
D gene: NA
CDR3 length: 15
J gene: TRBJ2-5
CDR3 DNA: TGTGCCAGCAGTTTAGCTATCGGCAGGGAGGAGACCCAGTACTTC
CDR3 protein: CASSLAIGREETQYF

clone size: NA
V gene: TRBV4-2
D gene: NA
CDR3 length: 15
J gene: TRBJ1-2
CDR3 DNA: TGTGCCAGCAGCCAAGATGCGGCGACGTACTATGGCTACACCTTC
CDR3 protein: CASSQDAATYYGYTF

clone size: many
V gene: TRBV10-3
D gene: TRBD1
CDR3 length: 16
J gene: TRBJ2-3
CDR3 DNA: TGTGCCATCAGCAACTCTTGGGACAGGGGGCAAGATACGCAGTATTTT
CDR3 protein: CAISNSWDRGQDTQYF

clone size: few
V gene: TRBV7-9
D gene: NA
CDR3 length: 12
J gene: TRBJ2-7
CDR3 DNA: TGTGCCAGCAGCTTATGGACCTACGAGCAGTACTTC
CDR3 protein: CASSLWTYEQYF

clone size: NA
V gene: TRBV6-2/TRBV6-3
D gene: NA
CDR3 length: 12
J gene: TRBJ2-1
CDR3 DNA: TGTGCCAGCAGTTTAAACAGAGCCTCCCGGATCTTC
CDR3 protein: CASSLNRASRIF

clone size: NA
V gene: TRBV10-3
D gene: NA
CDR3 length: 17
J gene: TRBJ2-2
CDR3 DNA: TGTGCCACCTGGCTGGGTCCGATGGGGACGAACACCGGGGAGCTGTTTTTT
CDR3 protein: CATWLGPMGTNTGELFF

clone size: NA
V gene: TRBV20-1
D gene: TRBD1
CDR3 length: 15
J gene: TRBJ1-1
CDR3 DNA: TGCAGTGCTAGAAACAGGGGCGGCATGAACACTGAAGCTTTCTTT
CDR3 protein: CSARNRGGMNTEAFF

clone size: few
V gene: TRBV9
D gene: NA
CDR3 length: 16
J gene: TRBJ1-3
CDR3 DNA: TGTGCCAGCAGCGTTCAATCGACGCTTTCTGCAAACACCATATATTTT
CDR3 protein: CASSVQSTLSANTIYF

clone size: few
V gene: TRBV7-9
D gene: NA
CDR3 length: 16
J gene: TRBJ1-5
CDR3 DNA: TGTGCCAGCAGCCGGGGGCCCACCGCGGGCAATCAGCCCCAGCATTTT
CDR3 protein: CASSRGPTAGNQPQHF

clone size: few
V gene: TRBV29-1
D gene: NA
CDR3 length: 12
J gene: TRBJ1-1
CDR3 DNA: TGCAGCGTCCGCCGGGACTACACTGAAGCTTTCTTT
CDR3 protein: CSVRRDYTEAFF

clone size: few
V gene: TRBV4-2
D gene: TRBD2
CDR3 length: 17
J gene: TRBJ2-1
CDR3 DNA: TGTGCCAGCAGCCAAGAGGGTCGACTAGCATCCTACAATGAGCAGTTCTTC
CDR3 protein: CASSQEGRLASYNEQFF

clone size: many
V gene: TRBV6-1
D gene: TRBD1
CDR3 length: 14
J gene: TRBJ1-4
CDR3 DNA: TGTGCCAGCAGGCTTCAGGGGGCGCCGGAAAAACTGTTTTTT
CDR3 protein: CASRLQGAPEKLFF

clone size: NA
V gene: TRBV4-3
D gene: NA
CDR3 length: 15
J gene: TRBJ2-5
CDR3 DNA: TGCGCCAGCAGCCAGGGCCTTACAATCGAAGAGACCCAGTACTTC
CDR3 protein: CASSQGLTIEETQYF

clone size: few
V gene: TRBV6-2/TRBV6-3
D gene: TRBD2
CDR3 length: 18
J gene: TRBJ2-5
CDR3 DNA: TGTGCCAGCAGTTACCGGCAACTAGCGGCCTCTGGACGAGAGACCCAGTACTTC
CDR3 protein: CASSYRQLAASGRETQYF

clone size: NA
V gene: TRBV5-6
D gene: NA
CDR3 length: 17
J gene: TRBJ2-3
CDR3 DNA: TGTGCCAGCAGCTTGGTGGGAGTACAGGGTAGCACAGATACGCAGTATTTT
CDR3 protein: CASSLVGVQGSTDTQYF

clone size: NA
V gene: TRBV4-1
D gene: TRBD1
CDR3 length: 14
J gene: TRBJ1-2
CDR3 DNA: TGCGCCAGCAGCCAACCAAGACAGGGGAATGGCTACACCTTC
CDR3 protein: CASSQPRQGNGYTF

clone size: NA
V gene: TRBV12-3/TRBV12-4
D gene: TRBD1
CDR3 length: 15
J gene: TRBJ1-3
CDR3 DNA: TGTGCCAGCAGTCCAGGGGGCGTCTCAGGAAACACCATATATTTT
CDR3 protein: CASSPGGVSGNTIYF

clone size: many
V gene: TRBV9
D gene: NA
CDR3 length: 14
J gene: TRBJ2-1
CDR3 DNA: TGTGCCAGCAGCGTTGGTGGGGGGTTCAATGAGCAGTTCTTC
CDR3 protein: CASSVGGGFNEQFF

clone size: many
V gene: TRBV5-1
D gene: TRBD1
CDR3 length: 15
J gene: TRBJ2-3
CDR3 DNA: TGCGCCAGCAGCTTGGATTGGACAGGGGCTGATACGCAGTATTTT
CDR3 protein: CASSLDWTGADTQYF

clone size: NA
V gene: TRBV20-1
D gene: NA
CDR3 length: 11
J gene: TRBJ1-2
CDR3 DNA: TGCAGTGCTACTTTCGCACCGGTCTACACCTTC
CDR3 protein: CSATFAPVYTF

clone size: NA
V gene: TRBV20-1
D gene: NA
CDR3 length: 15
J gene: TRBJ1-5
CDR3 DNA: TGCAGTGCACTACCCCCCGGGGGTCTCAATCAGCCCCAGCATTTT
CDR3 protein: CSALPPGGLNQPQHF

clone size: NA
V gene: TRBV12-3/TRBV12-4
D gene: TRBD2
CDR3 length: 19
J gene: TRBJ2-5
CDR3 DNA: TGTACCAGCAGTTTATTCGGTTCTAGCGGGGACCGCCCCGGGGAGACCCAGTACTTC
CDR3 protein: CTSSLFGSSGDRPGETQYF

clone size: many
V gene: TRBV5-6
D gene: NA
CDR3 length: 11
J gene: TRBJ2-3
CDR3 DNA: TGTGCCAGCAGCGTGACAGATACGCAGTATTTT
CDR3 protein: CASSVTDTQYF

clone size: NA
V gene: TRBV4-3
D gene: TRBD2
CDR3 length: 17
J gene: TRBJ2-2
CDR3 DNA: TGCGCCAGCAGCCCGGGACTAGCGGGAGGGCCAGACGGGGAGCTGTTTTTT
CDR3 protein: CASSPGLAGGPDGELFF

clone size: few
V gene: TRBV19
D gene: NA
CDR3 length: 13
J gene: TRBJ2-3
CDR3 DNA: TGTGCCAGTAGTAGCGGCGGCCGGTATACGCAGTATTTT
CDR3 protein: CASSSGGRYTQYF

clone size: NA
V gene: TRBV18
D gene: NA
CDR3 length: 14
J gene: TRBJ2-1
CDR3 DNA: TGTGCCAGCTCACCTCCGGCGTTTTACAATGAGCAGTTCTTC
CDR3 protein: CASSPPAFYNEQFF

clone size: NA
V gene: TRBV7-9
D gene: TRBD1
CDR3 length: 17
J gene: TRBJ2-1
CDR3 DNA: TGTGCCAGCAGCCCCTCCCGGACAGGGCTGTTGGACAATGAGCAGTTCTTC
CDR3 protein: CASSPSRTGLLDNEQFF

clone size: few
V gene: TRBV20-1
D gene: NA
CDR3 length: 18
J gene: TRBJ1-5
CDR3 DNA: TGCAGTGCCAAAAGGGCGGACAGCCCACCTTATAGCAATCAGCCCCAGCATTTT
CDR3 protein: CSAKRADSPPYSNQPQHF

clone size: few
V gene: TRBV6-2/TRBV6-3
D gene: TRBD1
CDR3 length: 15
J gene: TRBJ1-5
CDR3 DNA: TGTGCCAGCAGGACAGGGGGCTCGGGCAATCAGCCCCAGCATTTT
CDR3 protein: CASRTGGSGNQPQHF

clone size: NA
V gene: TRBV7-2
D gene: NA
CDR3 length: 14
J gene: TRBJ2-1
CDR3 DNA: TGTGCCAGCCTCGAGGGGGTTCCCTACAATGAGCAGTTCTTC
CDR3 protein: CASLEGVPYNEQFF